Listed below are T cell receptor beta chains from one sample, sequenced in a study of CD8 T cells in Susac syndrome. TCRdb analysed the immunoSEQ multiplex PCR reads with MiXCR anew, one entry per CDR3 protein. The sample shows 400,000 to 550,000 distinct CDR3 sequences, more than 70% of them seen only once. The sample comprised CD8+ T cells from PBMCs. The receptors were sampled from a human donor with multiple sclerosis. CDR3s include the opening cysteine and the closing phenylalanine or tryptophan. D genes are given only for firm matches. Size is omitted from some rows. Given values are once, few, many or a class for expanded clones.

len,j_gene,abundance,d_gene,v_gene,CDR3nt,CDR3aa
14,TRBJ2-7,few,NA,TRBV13,TGTGCCAGCAGCCTCAAGGGGAGACCCTACGAGCAGTACTTC,CASSLKGRPYEQYF
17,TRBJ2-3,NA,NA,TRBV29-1,TGCAGCGTTTCAGGGGTCACAGCCCATACTAGCACAGATACGCAGTATTTT,CSVSGVTAHTSTDTQYF
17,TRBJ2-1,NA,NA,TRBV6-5,TGTGCCAGCAGTTACTTCCCCGGCTCCCCACCAAACAATGAGCAGTTCTTC,CASSYFPGSPPNNEQFF
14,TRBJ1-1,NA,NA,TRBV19,TGTGCCACCGGAATCCCACTGGCCGGGGCTGAAGCTTTCTTT,CATGIPLAGAEAFF
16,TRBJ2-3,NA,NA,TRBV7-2,TGTGCCAGCAGCCACGACCGATTCGACGGCACAGATACGCAGTATTTT,CASSHDRFDGTDTQYF
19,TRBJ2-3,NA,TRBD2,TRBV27,TGTGCCAGCAGTTCACAACCGGGACTAGCGGGGGGGCTCACAGATACGCAGTATTTT,CASSSQPGLAGGLTDTQYF
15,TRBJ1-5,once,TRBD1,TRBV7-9,TGTGCCAGCAGCCCGGGACAGCATAGCAATCAGCCCCAGCATTTT,CASSPGQHSNQPQHF
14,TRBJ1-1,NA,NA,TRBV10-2,TGCGCCAGCAGTGAGACAGGCGAGAACACTGAAGCTTTCTTT,CASSETGENTEAFF
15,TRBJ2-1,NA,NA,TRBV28,TGTGCCAGCATCCATAGCGGAAACTCCTACAATGAGCAGTTCTTC,CASIHSGNSYNEQFF
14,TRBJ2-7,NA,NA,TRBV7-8,TGTGCCAGCAGCTTAGCAGCAGGACACTACGAGCAGTACTTC,CASSLAAGHYEQYF
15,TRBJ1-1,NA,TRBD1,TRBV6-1,TGTGCCAGCAGTGCGCCACAGGGGACAAACACTGAAGCTTTCTTT,CASSAPQGTNTEAFF
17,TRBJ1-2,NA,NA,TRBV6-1,TGTGCCAGCAGTGAAGCGGTCTCACTCGATCCATCTTATGGCTACACCTTC,CASSEAVSLDPSYGYTF
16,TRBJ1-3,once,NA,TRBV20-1,TGCAGTGCTAGAGATTATAATAGGGATGCTGGAAACACCATATATTTT,CSARDYNRDAGNTIYF
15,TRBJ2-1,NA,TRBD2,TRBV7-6,TGTGCCAGCAGCTTAGCATGGGGGGGGAACAATGAGCAGTTCTTC,CASSLAWGGNNEQFF
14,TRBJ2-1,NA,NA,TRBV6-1,TGTGCCAGCAGTGGGGGGGGGCCCTACAATGAGCAGTTCTTC,CASSGGGPYNEQFF
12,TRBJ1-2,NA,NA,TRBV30,TGTGCCTGGACTCTACAGCATTATGGCTACACCTTC,CAWTLQHYGYTF
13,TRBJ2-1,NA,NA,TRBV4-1,TGCGCCAGCAGCCAAGATATTTTTCGTGAGCAGTTCTTC,CASSQDIFREQFF
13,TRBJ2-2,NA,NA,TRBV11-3,TGTGCCAGCAGCGCGCCTGGGGACGGGGAGCTGTTTTTT,CASSAPGDGELFF
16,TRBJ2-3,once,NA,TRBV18,TGTGCCAGCTCACCACCCTCAGACAGCCGCACAGATACGCAGTATTTT,CASSPPSDSRTDTQYF
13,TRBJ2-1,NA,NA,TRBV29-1,TGCAGCGTTGTTTTGACTACCCACAATGAGCAGTTCTTC,CSVVLTTHNEQFF
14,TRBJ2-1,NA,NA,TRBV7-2,TGTGCCAGCAGCTTTGTGGGAGCTTACAATGAGCAGTTCTTC,CASSFVGAYNEQFF
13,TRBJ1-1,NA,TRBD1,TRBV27,TGTGCCAGCAGGACGACAGGGATCACTGAAGCTTTCTTT,CASRTTGITEAFF
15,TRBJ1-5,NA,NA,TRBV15,TGTGCCACCAGCAGAGATGACCTCAGTCTGACGGCCCAGCATTTT,CATSRDDLSLTAQHF
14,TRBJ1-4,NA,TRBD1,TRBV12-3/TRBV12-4,TGTGCCAGCAGTTTAGAGGGGGCCGAAGAAAAACTGTTTTTT,CASSLEGAEEKLFF
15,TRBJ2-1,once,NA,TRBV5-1,TGCGCCAGCAGCTTGGGAAGCCTAGGGGGGCGGGAGCAGTTCTTC,CASSLGSLGGREQFF
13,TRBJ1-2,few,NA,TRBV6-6,TGTGCCAGTAGTTTGGGAATTAACTATGGCTACACCTTC,CASSLGINYGYTF
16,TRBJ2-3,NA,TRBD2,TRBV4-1,TGCGCCAGCAGCCCCACCTTTAGCGGGGGGGCGGATACGCAGTATTTT,CASSPTFSGGADTQYF
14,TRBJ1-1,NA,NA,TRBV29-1,TGCAGCGTTGAGGGGTCCGACGGTAACACTGAAGCTTTCTTT,CSVEGSDGNTEAFF
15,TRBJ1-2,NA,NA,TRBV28,TGTGCCAGCAGCCATGACATAAACCTATCCAATGGCTACACCTTC,CASSHDINLSNGYTF
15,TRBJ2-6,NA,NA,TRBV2,TGTGCCAGCGGGGACACTCACTCTGGGGCCAACGTCCTGACTTTC,CASGDTHSGANVLTF
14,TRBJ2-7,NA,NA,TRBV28,TGTGCCAGCAGTTTAGCGGATCGAACAGACGAGCAGTACTTC,CASSLADRTDEQYF
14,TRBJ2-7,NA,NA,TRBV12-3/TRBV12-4,TGTGCCAGCAGTTTACAGGGCCTGTACTACGAGCAGTACTTC,CASSLQGLYYEQYF
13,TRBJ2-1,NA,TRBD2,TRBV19,TGTGCCAGTATAGAGACTAGCGGTCATGAGCAGTTCTTC,CASIETSGHEQFF
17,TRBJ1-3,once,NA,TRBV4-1,TGCGCCAGCAGCCCACAACCTCAGGTCAGCTCTGGAAACACCATATATTTT,CASSPQPQVSSGNTIYF
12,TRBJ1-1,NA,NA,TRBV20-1,TGCAGTGCTCGGACGATGAACACTGAAGCTTTCTTT,CSARTMNTEAFF
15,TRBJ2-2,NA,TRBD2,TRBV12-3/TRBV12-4,TGTGCCAGCAACCTTAGCGGGGCCAACACCGGGGAGCTGTTTTTT,CASNLSGANTGELFF
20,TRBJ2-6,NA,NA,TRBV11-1,TGTGCCAGCAGTCAACCCCTCGCCAGGGAACATGGAGCTGGGGCCAACGTCCTGACTTTC,CASSQPLAREHGAGANVLTF
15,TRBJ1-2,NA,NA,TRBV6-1,TGTGCCAGCAGTTGGGGGGTGGGGCAACTCTATGGCTACACCTTC,CASSWGVGQLYGYTF
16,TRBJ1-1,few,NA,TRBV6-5,TGTGCCAGCAGTTACTCTAGGGGGAGTTTGTGGACTGAAGCTTTCTTT,CASSYSRGSLWTEAFF
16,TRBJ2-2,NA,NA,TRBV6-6,TGTGCCAGCAGTTACTGGAGTCTAGATGTCACCGGGGAGCTGTTTTTT,CASSYWSLDVTGELFF
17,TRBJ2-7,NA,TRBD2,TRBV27,TGTGCCAGCAGTCGTGGGACTAGCGGGAGGGCCTCTGCCGAGCAGTACTTC,CASSRGTSGRASAEQYF
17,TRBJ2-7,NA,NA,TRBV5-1,TGCGCCAGCAGCTTGGACTTCGCCGCTTCCCTTGCCTACGAGCAGTACTTC,CASSLDFAASLAYEQYF
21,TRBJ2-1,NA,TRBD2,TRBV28,TGTGCCAGCAGTTTGGGACACCCACCGACTAGCGGGAGGGCCGGGGGCGATGAGCAGTTCTTC,CASSLGHPPTSGRAGGDEQFF
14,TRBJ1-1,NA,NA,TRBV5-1,TGCGCCAGCAGCTCTATGTGGGGGGACACTGAAGCTTTCTTT,CASSSMWGDTEAFF
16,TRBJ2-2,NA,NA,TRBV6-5,TGTGCCAGCAGTTTGAGCTTACTAGCGAACACCGGGGAGCTGTTTTTT,CASSLSLLANTGELFF
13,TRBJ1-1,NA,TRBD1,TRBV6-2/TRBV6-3,TGTGCCATTTGGGACAGGAGGAACACTGAAGCTTTCTTT,CAIWDRRNTEAFF
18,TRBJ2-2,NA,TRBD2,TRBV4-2,TGTGCCAGCAGCCAGAGAGCGGGAGACCCGAAAAAGGTCGGGGAGCTGTTTTTT,CASSQRAGDPKKVGELFF
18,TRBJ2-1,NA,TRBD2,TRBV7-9,TGTGCCAGCAGCCCTATCCCACTAGCGGGGGGAAGGGACAATGAGCAGTTCTTC,CASSPIPLAGGRDNEQFF
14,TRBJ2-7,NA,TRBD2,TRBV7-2,TGTGCCAGTTCCAGCGGGAGGGATCCATACGAGCAGTACTTC,CASSSGRDPYEQYF
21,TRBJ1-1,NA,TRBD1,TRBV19,TGTGCCAGTAACGGACAGGGGATGTTTGGAGCCGCCGCTCCGATGAACACTGAAGCTTTCTTT,CASNGQGMFGAAAPMNTEAFF